The clone carrying this T cell receptor (beta chain) was seen a handful of times. Its antigen remains unknown. The data originate from a study of blood T cells in healthy people across ages. Trimming cost V 10 bases and J 4 bases, with 10 bases left between them. The germline gives CDR1 SNHLY, CDR2 FYNNEI. The CDR3 sequence is 11 residues long. Whole-study results and caveats: More naive CD4+ cells and higher diversity marked long-lived donors relative to aged donors.

A sample-barcoded 5' primer and a J-beta primer mix were used in a second PCR of roughly 6 to 11 cycles. TCRdb fed the 5' RACE reads into MiXCR, producing one record per CDR3 protein. The sample holds 1.5 million to 1.8 million distinct CDR3 sequences, 35% to 45% seen once. The sample consisted of blood. The clonotype originates from a woman aged 18 to 35 in good health. The chain couples TRBV2 to TRBJ1-2, with D unclear. Here the CDR3 DNA reads TGTGCCATCCGGGAGTTCTATGGCTACACCTTC. This encodes CAIREFYGYTF.